Described below is a single T cell receptor (beta chain) sequence and its context. In the original processing: Estimation of nucleated cell counts was performed using reference gene primer amplification. Produced via immunoSEQ multiplex PCR; TCRdb's table is partial and in-frame only. Clone size and V and J calls were adopted from that table, with D and trimming inferred from the DNA. This table has approximately 350,000 clones, more than 70% appearing once. The V and J ends lost 5 bases and 5 bases, in that order; junction bases with no gene match: 5. The CDR3 extends over 16 amino acids. Germline CDR1 MNHNY, CDR2 SVGAGI (reference sequence). Seattle patient enrollment occurred during active infection, with longitudinal follow-up thereafter. The sample belongs to a study of blood T cell repertoires in COVID-19. The overall study: Both acute and convalescent COVID-19 samples were obtained from the United States, Italy and Spain. Sources were T cells, B-cell-depleted T cells, or PBMCs; the material itself was cDNA or gDNA.

Specimen: peripheral blood. The chain links TRBV6-6 to TRBJ2-1; 14 bases are shared with TRBD2. The receptor was derived from a woman under 40 with COVID-19, enrolled during active disease. CDR3: CASSRLAGGRDNEQFF. The CDR3 DNA sequence: TGTGCCAGCAGTCGACTAGCGGGGGGGCGGGACAATGAGCAGTTCTTC.